This TCR beta chain was captured in a study of long-term antiretroviral therapy in people with HIV. Whole-study results and caveats: Clones that had undergone expansion before ART dominated the repertoire at all time points. Transplant donor controls retained higher diversity, though diversity increased after ART. Comparison with controls showed narrower CDR3 length ranges in HIV repertoires.

The germline V gene encodes CDR1 SGHRS and CDR2 YFSETQ. The CDR3 is made up of 13 amino acids. Between the trimmed V and J ends, which lost 2 bases and 2 bases, there was a span of 7 bases. Details on this clone: The antigen is unknown.

A v3.0 immunoSEQ assay was performed at survey level. The method was immunoSEQ multiplex PCR; TCRdb's version includes in-frame clones alone and lacks a portion of them. The data contain roughly 22,000 clones, about 79% of them singletons. Treatment of all HIV participants took place in the United States. The sample in question was unsorted PBMCs, obtained 3 years after starting antiretroviral therapy. This receptor was identified in a man aged 50-59 years with HIV. The chain uses TRBV5-1 and TRBJ2-5; D remains unclear. In nucleotides, the CDR3 is TGCGCCAGCAGCTTAAGCTTACAAGAGACCCAGTACTTC. This encodes CASSLSLQETQYF.